This TCR beta chain was recovered during a study of blood T cell repertoires in COVID-19. Background on the study: The United States, Italy and Spain were the sources of the acute and convalescent COVID-19 samples. PBMCs, B-cell-depleted T cells, or T cells were the source of the cDNA or gDNA that made up the material.

CDR3 length equals 19 residues. Germline V gene sequence: CDR1 MNHEY, CDR2 SVGEGT. The ends lost 4 bases at V and 4 bases at J; junction bases unmatched: 20. Clones were sequenced by immunoSEQ multiplex PCR, and TCRdb holds only the in-frame ones, with some missing. Counted here are about 150,000 clones, approximately 85% occurring once; the ten biggest clones make up approximately 0.63%. Those enrolled in Seattle joined during active infection and were followed longitudinally afterward. J is TRBJ1-1 and V is TRBV6-2 or TRBV6-3; TRBD1 agrees at 8 bases. The TCR comes from a man aged 55-75 years with COVID-19, enrolled during active disease. Sequencing used peripheral blood. CDR3: CASSSPRGQAIPEGTEAFF. CDR3 DNA sequence: TGTGCCAGCAGTTCGCCCAGGGGACAGGCTATCCCCGAGGGCACTGAAGCTTTCTTT.